These 14 T cell receptor beta chains came from one sample sequenced in a study of metastatic and nonmetastatic thyroid tumors. TCRdb reassembled clones from the PCR reads with MiXCR. Of about 30,000 clones listed, approximately 25% are singletons. Each patient came to thyroid surgery without any prior treatment (of any kind). The sequenced sample consisted of blood. The origin of the receptors is a female donor with papillary thyroid cancer or a benign thyroid nodule (not recorded which). Some clones in this sample may be carry-over from other donors' samples.

Of note for this clone: At one of its ends the junction is not consistent with the germline gene, which may arise from a read error. V and J are TRBV5-8 and TRBJ1-5; no clear D. The germline CDR1 and CDR2 sequences are SGHTS and YDEGEE. This CDR3 is built from 14 residues. CDR3 region: CASTTGGFNKPQHF. The CDR3 region has the DNA TGTGCCAGCACCACCGGCGGGTTCAATAAGCCCCAGCATTTT.

The chain joins TRBV3-1 to TRBJ2-2, with a possible D match to TRBD1 (5 bases). The CDR3 length is 12 residues. Germline loops: CDR1 LGHDT, CDR2 YNNKEL (reference sequence). Between the trimmed V and J ends, which lost 9 bases and 3 bases, there was a span of 8 bases. The CDR3 spells CASSRDTGELFF. The CDR3 region has the DNA TGTGCCAGTAGCAGGGACACCGGGGAGCTGTTTTTT.

This clone was counted ten times or more. This chain joins TRBV2 and TRBJ2-1, with 12 nucleotides matching TRBD2. This CDR3 has 16 residues. The germline V gene has CDR1 SNHLY and CDR2 FYNNEI. The J segment lost 5 bases and the V segment lost 6 bases, leaving 8 bases of the junction unmatched. The CDR3 DNA reads as TGTGCCAGCAGGACCCTAGCGGGAGGGCCGGACAATGAGCAGTTCTTC. This sequence encodes CASRTLAGGPDNEQFF.

The V gene is TRBV20-1, the J gene TRBJ2-1, with 10 bases identical to TRBD2. J gave up 10 bases and V 0 bases, and 9 bases lay outside the gene matches. The CDR3 totals 15 residues. Germline V CDR1 and CDR2: DFQATT, SNEGSKA (reference sequence). The CDR3: CSARDQSGRAIEQFF. CDR3 bases: TGCAGTGCTAGAGATCAGAGCGGGAGGGCCATCGAGCAGTTCTTC.

The table lists this clone with many counts. The CDR3 sequence: CASSQDLGTMTF. CDR3 coding DNA: TGTGCCAGCAGCCAAGATCTCGGGACAATGACTTTC. This chain uses TRBV3-1 with TRBJ2-6, with a tentative D call TRBD1 (6 bases). The CDR3 consists of 12 residues. V lost 0 bases, J lost 17 bases, and 11 bases lay in between. The germline CDR1 and CDR2 sequences are LGHDT and YNNKEL (reference sequence).

The gene calls are TRBV7-2 and TRBJ2-7, with D unresolved. The CDR3 consists of 14 residues. Trimming removed 5 bases from V and 0 bases from J, with 11 bases in between. Germline V CDR1 and CDR2: SGHTA, FQGNSA. The CDR3 sequence: CASSPRHGSYEQYF. The CDR3 DNA follows: TGTGCCAGCAGCCCCCGACACGGCTCCTACGAGCAGTACTTC.

This clone showed up many times. The chain has TRBV29-1 and TRBJ1-1, with a tentative D call TRBD1 (5 bases). Germline loops: CDR1 SQVTM, CDR2 ANQGSEA. The CDR3 is 13 residues long. V dropped 6 bases and J dropped 1 base, with 12 bases sitting between them. The CDR3 DNA reads TGCAGCGTAGCCGAGGGGACGAACACTGAAGCTTTCTTT. Translated, it gives CSVAEGTNTEAFF.

In this sample, this clone turned up many times. The chain's CDR3 is CAWSGPRLAEGETQYF. The CDR3 DNA reads TGTGCCTGGAGTGGGCCCCGGCTAGCGGAAGGGGAGACCCAGTACTTC. The gene calls are TRBV30 and TRBJ2-5, with 7 nucleotides matching TRBD2. The germline V gene encodes CDR1 GTSNPN and CDR2 SVGIG (reference sequence). Losses at the gene ends were 1 base for V and 5 bases for J; bases not matched to a gene: 13. The CDR3 is made up of 16 amino acids.

This clone was recorded many times. This sequence joins TRBV11-3 and TRBJ2-3, with D maybe TRBD2 (7 bases). The V end lost 5 bases, the J end lost 2 bases, and 14 bases lay between the germline ends. The CDR3 length is 15 residues. Germline V gene data show CDR1 as SGHNT and CDR2 as YENEEA. The CDR3 DNA follows: TGTGCCAGCAGCCGGGGGGCCCGGACCACAGATACGCAGTATTTT. Residues: CASSRGARTTDTQYF.

As regards this clone: No conserved phenylalanine or tryptophan is present at the end of the CDR3, so a read error is the likely explanation. V and J are TRBV28 and TRBJ2-4; D gene uncertain. CDR3 length: 15 residues. The germline V gene encodes CDR1 MDHEN and CDR2 SYDVKM. CDR3 sequence reads: CACSFPYGAKNIQYC. The CDR3 nucleotides read TGTGCCTGCAGTTTCCCATACGGGGCCAAAAACATTCAGTACTGC.

This clone was detected ten times or more. The chain has TRBV2 and TRBJ2-3, with no clear D. The J call may be incorrect, as the DNA end agrees better with TRBJ1-5. CDR3 length equals 12 residues. Germline assignment: CDR1 SNHLY and CDR2 FYNNEI. The CDR3 loop is CASSYSEDTQHF. As DNA, the CDR3 is TGTGCCAGCAGCTACAGTGAAGATACGCAGCATTTT.

V gene TRBV28 combines with J gene TRBJ1-1; D is ambiguous. There are 14 residues in the CDR3. The V gene's germline CDR1 is MDHEN and CDR2 SYDVKM. Trimming took off 5 bases at V and 3 bases at J, with 13 bases between the two ends. The CDR3 nucleotides are TGTGCCAGCAGTGATCCCGGCACACACACTGAAGCTTTCTTT. Translating gives CASSDPGTHTEAFF.

This clone came up a few times. V and J are TRBV19 and TRBJ1-5, with 9 bases identical to TRBD1. The CDR3 consists of 13 residues. CDR1 LNHDA and CDR2 SQIVND come from the germline V gene (reference sequence). V dropped 10 bases and J dropped 7; count of bases not matched to a gene: 8. CDR3 sequence reads: CAIRQGEGQPQHF. CDR3 nucleotides: TGTGCCATCCGACAGGGGGAAGGACAGCCCCAGCATTTT.

The V gene is TRBV13, the J gene TRBJ1-1; TRBD1 aligns across 10 bases. J was trimmed by 1 base and V by 5 bases; bases with no gene match: 16. There are 19 residues in the CDR3. The V gene's germline CDR1 is PRHDT and CDR2 FYEKMQ (reference sequence). In DNA form, the CDR3 reads TGTGCCAGCAGCCGTTATGCTACAGTTGGGGACAGGGGGAACACTGAAGCTTTCTTT. Translated: CASSRYATVGDRGNTEAFF.